Sequencing of this TCR beta chain was carried out in a study of T cell changes during pregnancy in multiple sclerosis. Repertoires were generated with immunoSEQ multiplex PCR, while TCRdb's copy carries only in-frame clones and drops some. Of 85,000 to 130,000 clones in the sample, more than 80% are singletons; the top ten hold 1.6%. Trimming removed 5 bases at V and 0 bases at J, with 14 bases between. The CDR3 is 16 amino acids. The germline V gene encodes CDR1 MNHNY and CDR2 SVGAGI (reference sequence). This specimen consisted of peripheral blood, obtained before pregnancy. The chain carries TRBV6-6 and TRBJ1-5, with D possibly matching TRBD1 (6 bases). This TCR derives from a female donor with multiple sclerosis, enrolled in a pregnancy study. In DNA form, the CDR3 reads TGTGCCAGCAGTCGCGAACAGGGATATAGCAATCAGCCCCAGCATTTT. Translating gives CASSREQGYSNQPQHF.